This TCR beta chain was sequenced for a study of blood T cell repertoires in COVID-19. On the study more broadly: Spain, Italy and the United States supplied samples that represented acute and convalescent COVID-19. The cDNA or gDNA used as material had been derived from T cells, B-cell-depleted T cells, or PBMCs.

This clone was picked up a small number of times. CDR3 length: 17 amino acids. V was clipped by 0 bases and J by 4 bases; unmatched bases: 5. CDR1 and CDR2 (germline): SGHTA, FQGTGA. Original processing methods: Amplified reference gene primers provided the basis for estimating nucleated cell counts. Profiling relied on immunoSEQ multiplex PCR, and the TCRdb table lists in-frame clones only, not all of them. That table is the source of V, J and clone size, and D and trimming were worked out from the DNA. The table lists roughly 170,000 clones, around 67% of them singletons. Sequenced: peripheral blood. This chain joins TRBV7-3 and TRBJ2-1; 11 positions match TRBD2. The origin of this receptor is a woman at least 80 years old with acute or convalescent COVID-19. CDR3 amino acids: CASSLTGLADNYNEQFF. The CDR3, as DNA: TGTGCCAGCAGCTTAACGGGACTAGCGGACAATTACAATGAGCAGTTCTTC.